This note documents a single T cell receptor (beta chain) sequence. This clone's antigen is unknown. Base quality data are lacking; no much larger clone is found one base away. No patient had received any treatment before thyroid surgery. The study retrospectively analysed patient clinical samples collected from about 2012 to 2019 using T-cell receptor beta sequencing. This entry is derived from a study of metastatic and nonmetastatic thyroid tumors (dated by TCRdb to the early 2020s). About the study as a whole: For patients with malignant and with benign thyroid disease, the researchers compared repertoires between peripheral blood samples and tumor or nodule tissue samples.

From V the trimming removes 3 bases and from J it removes 4 bases, while the gene matches leave 5 bases of the junction unaccounted for. Via the germline V gene, CDR1 is SGHRS and CDR2 YFSETQ. The CDR3, cysteine through phenylalanine, is 15 amino acids long. Only the CDR3 portion is preserved as DNA: 45 bases, with reading frame beginning at the first base. The study at large found these results: In both blood and tumor samples, TCR beta diversity was reported to be significantly higher in malignant tumors than in benign nodules.

Library preparation used PCR. TCRdb names Illumina HiSeq 4000 as the instrument used. High-throughput sequencing was used to profile the TCR beta-chain CDR3 region of every patient. The original methods were these. Drawing on CDR3 differences between clinicopathological groups, the researchers built a classifier meant to tell apart patients with distant-metastatic papillary thyroid cancer. To measure repertoire diversity the researchers used the Shannon index, while the Morisita-Horn index served to gauge how similar the tumor and blood repertoires were. TCRdb passed the public sequencing reads through fastp at Q25 and MiXCR, retaining productive beta sequences. None of the V and J calls come from the authors' own analysis; TCRdb made them. The sample contains around 13,000 clones, 23% of them found a single time. In total, the top ten clones hold more than 10% of the sample.

The chain is made from TRBV5-1 and TRBJ2-2, with 8 central nucleotides matching TRBD1. This TCR derives from a female donor with papillary thyroid cancer or a benign thyroid nodule (not recorded which). Some clones in this sample may be carry-over from other donors' samples. What was sequenced was adjacent normal tissue. The CDR3 in this case is CASSWTGSGTGELFF. The DNA is as follows: TGCGCCAGCAGCTGGACAGGGTCGGGCACCGGGGAGCTGTTTTTT.